The 30 T cell receptor beta chains below come from one sample, sequenced in a study of cytomegalovirus exposure and HLA in healthy donors. TCRdb's table, derived via immunoSEQ multiplex PCR, lists solely in-frame clones and lacks some. Of about 350,000 clones listed, roughly 87% are singletons. The material sequenced was PBMCs. These receptors came from a young woman in good health and CMV-seropositive.

This chain joins TRBV28 and TRBJ1-1, with D tentatively TRBD1 (5 bases). Looked up from germline, CDR1 is MDHEN and CDR2 is SYDVKM. Trimming stripped 2 bases from V and 1 base from J, with 14 bases between. The CDR3 is 16 amino acids. The CDR3 sequence is CASSLALIRGNTEAFF. CDR3 DNA sequence: TGTGCCAGCAGTTTAGCCCTAATAAGGGGGAACACTGAAGCTTTCTTT.

V usage is TRBV27 and J usage is TRBJ2-2; 12 bases agree with TRBD2. V was pared by 0 bases and J by 7 bases, with 6 bases of the junction left unmatched. The germline CDR1 and CDR2 sequences are MNHEY and SMNVEV (reference sequence). The CDR3 sequence is 17 residues long. The CDR3 here is CASSLSSTSGRYGELFF. In DNA form, the CDR3 reads TGTGCCAGCAGTTTATCGTCCACTAGCGGGAGGTACGGGGAGCTGTTTTTT.

This chain joins TRBV6-5 and TRBJ2-5; either TRBD1 or TRBD2 may fit D (5 bases each). Per germline, CDR1 MNHEY and CDR2 SVGAGI. The CDR3 is 14 amino acids. Trimming left V 5 bases short and J 0 bases short, with 10 bases between. This chain's CDR3 is CASSGRQYQETQYF. CDR3 DNA: TGTGCCAGCAGTGGGAGACAGTACCAAGAGACCCAGTACTTC.

CDR3 sequence reads: CASSQDLRAGGHTEAFF. CDR3 DNA sequence: TGCGCCAGCAGCCAAGATTTGCGGGCAGGGGGCCACACTGAAGCTTTCTTT. The V call is TRBV4-1, the J call TRBJ1-1; 8 bases match TRBD1. Per the germline V gene, CDR1 is MGHRA and CDR2 is YSYEKL. The CDR3 runs 17 residues. Trimming cost V 0 bases and J 3 bases; bases outside gene matches: 9.

Only a few counts were recorded for this clone. V gene TRBV6-5 combines with J gene TRBJ1-6, with TRBD1 as a possible D gene (6 bases). The CDR3 is made up of 16 amino acids. V lost 2 bases, J lost 7 bases, and 15 bases lay in between. Germline values: CDR1 MNHEY, CDR2 SVGAGI. The CDR3 loop reads CASSYGSGAWNSPLHF. CDR3 nucleotide sequence: TGTGCCAGCAGTTACGGTTCGGGGGCATGGAATTCACCCCTCCACTTT.

The table lists this clone with a few counts. The chain uses TRBV5-1 and TRBJ2-5; TRBD2 matches at 9 bases. Germline V gives CDR1 SGHRS, CDR2 YFSETQ. The CDR3 spans 13 residues. With V trimmed by 4 bases and J by 7 bases, 5 bases remained unmatched. The CDR3 is CASSVRLAATQYF. The DNA of the CDR3 is TGCGCCAGCAGCGTGAGACTAGCGGCGACCCAGTACTTC.

The chain joins TRBV4-1 to TRBJ2-7, with 7 bases aligning to TRBD1. This CDR3 region has 14 residues. From germline, CDR1 is MGHRA and CDR2 YSYEKL. Trimming at V came to 1 base and at J to 3 bases, leaving 3 bases not matched to a gene. In DNA, the CDR3 is TGCGCCAGCAGCCAAGTCACAGGGGTCTACGAGCAGTACTTC. Its protein product is CASSQVTGVYEQYF.

This chain's CDR3 is CASSPLDRAPDTEAFF. DNA of the CDR3: TGTGCCAGCTCACCACTGGACAGGGCACCCGACACTGAAGCTTTCTTT. The chain couples TRBV18 to TRBJ1-1; 8 bases line up with TRBD1. The germline gives CDR1 KGHSH, CDR2 LQKENI. The junction had 7 bases not matched to a gene; V was cut back by 1 base and J by 3 bases. The CDR3 sequence is 16 residues long.

This chain uses TRBV28 with TRBJ1-4; a weak D match, TRBD1 (6 bases). Germline CDR1 MDHEN, CDR2 SYDVKM. The V end was cut by 2 bases, the J end by 6 bases, with 10 bases between. The CDR3 is 14 residues long. The CDR3 coding sequence is TGTGCCAGCAGTTTACCCAGGGGTGATGAAAAACTGTTTTTT. Its protein product is CASSLPRGDEKLFF.

V usage is TRBV28 and J usage is TRBJ1-2; D remains ambiguous. V lost 3 bases and J 4 bases, leaving 12 bases between the germline ends. Germline CDR1 reads MDHEN; CDR2 reads SYDVKM. The CDR3 runs to 14 residues. In DNA form, the CDR3 reads TGTGCCAGCAGTTTGTCTAGGGCAGGCTATGGCTACACCTTC. Translating gives CASSLSRAGYGYTF.

This chain links TRBV6-6 with TRBJ1-5; TRBD1 matches at 7 bases. The CDR3 has 15 residues. Germline CDR1 and CDR2: MNHNY and SVGAGI (reference sequence). The ends lost 2 bases at V and 1 base at J; junction bases unmatched: 2. The CDR3 sequence: CASSYDRESNQPQHF. The CDR3 DNA sequence: TGTGCCAGCAGTTACGACAGGGAGAGCAATCAGCCCCAGCATTTT.

The chain couples TRBV4-3 to TRBJ2-1; 9 bases match TRBD1. The CDR3 has 17 amino acids. J gave up 2 bases and V 5 bases, and 10 bases lay outside the gene matches. Germline V lookup: CDR1 LGHNA, CDR2 YSLEER. The CDR3 sequence is CASSFRLDRGAYNEQFF. In nucleotides, the CDR3 is TGCGCCAGCAGCTTCCGACTCGACAGGGGGGCCTACAATGAGCAGTTCTTC.

This rearrangement joins TRBV27 to TRBJ2-1, with TRBD2 identical over 9 bases. The germline V gene has CDR1 MNHEY and CDR2 SMNVEV (reference sequence). The ends lost 0 bases at V and 1 base at J; junction bases unmatched: 1. This CDR3 is 16 amino acids long. The CDR3 bases are TGTGCCAGCAGTTTATCGAGCGGGAGGTCCTACAATGAGCAGTTCTTC. This sequence encodes CASSLSSGRSYNEQFF.

The chain combines TRBV5-5 with TRBJ2-7; D gene unclear. CDR3 length: 11 amino acids. CDR1 is SGHKS and CDR2 is YYEKEE in the germline V gene (reference sequence). V was cut by 5 bases and J by 5 bases, with 8 bases left in between. Here the CDR3 reads CASRFGNEQYF. The DNA of the CDR3 is TGTGCCAGCAGATTCGGAAACGAGCAGTACTTC.

V gene TRBV6-1 combines with J gene TRBJ2-7, with 9 bases fitting TRBD1. The CDR3 covers 15 residues. The germline gives CDR1 MNHNS, CDR2 SASEGT. Trimming cost V 2 bases and J 3 bases; bases outside gene matches: 5. The CDR3 here is CASSERTGVLYEQYF. CDR3 nucleotide sequence: TGTGCCAGCAGTGAAAGGACAGGGGTCCTCTACGAGCAGTACTTC.

The chain carries TRBV5-1 and TRBJ1-1; TRBD1 is a possible D gene (5 bases). The CDR3 contains 19 residues. CDR1 is SGHRS and CDR2 is YFSETQ in the germline V gene. V dropped 1 base and J dropped 0 bases, with 22 bases sitting between them. Here the CDR3 DNA reads TGCGCCAGCAGCTTGAGAGCGATCACTAGGGGAATCATGAACACTGAAGCTTTCTTT. Its translation: CASSLRAITRGIMNTEAFF.

This clone showed up just once. The chain joins TRBV27 to TRBJ2-4, with 9 bases identical to TRBD2. The germline gives CDR1 MNHEY, CDR2 SMNVEV (reference sequence). This CDR3 is 12 amino acids long. With V trimmed by 5 bases and J by 13 bases, 6 bases remained unmatched. CDR3 sequence reads: CASSVRGGEQYF. Written as DNA, the CDR3 is TGTGCCAGCAGTGTGCGGGGGGGGGAACAGTACTTC.

This chain uses TRBV28 with TRBJ1-2; 10 nucleotides line up with TRBD1. With V trimmed by 2 bases and J by 7 bases, 10 bases remained unmatched. This CDR3 has 16 residues. Per the germline V gene, CDR1 is MDHEN and CDR2 is SYDVKM. The chain's CDR3 is CASSLGTGVWTVGYTF. In DNA, the CDR3 is TGTGCCAGCAGTTTAGGGACAGGGGTATGGACCGTTGGCTACACCTTC.

This chain uses TRBV7-3 with TRBJ2-3; D may correspond to TRBD1 or TRBD2 (6 bases each). Deletions cut 5 bases from V and 0 bases from J, with 15 bases between. The CDR3 runs to 16 residues. The germline V gene encodes CDR1 SGHTA and CDR2 FQGTGA. The CDR3 loop is CASSRGGGLSTDTQYF. The CDR3 DNA reads TGTGCCAGCAGCCGTGGAGGGGGGCTCAGCACAGATACGCAGTATTTT.

This chain connects TRBV6-5 to TRBJ2-5; D is unclear. V shed 2 bases and J shed 5 bases, with 3 bases lying between them. Germline CDR1 and CDR2: MNHEY and SVGAGI. The CDR3 runs to 11 residues. The CDR3 DNA sequence: TGTGCCAGCAGTTACGACGAGACCCAGTACTTC. Translating it yields CASSYDETQYF.

This chain links TRBV6-5 with TRBJ2-7; D possibly matches TRBD1 or TRBD2 (5 bases each). Germline V CDR1 and CDR2: MNHEY, SVGAGI. The CDR3 length is 13 residues. V shed 2 bases and J shed 6 bases, with 11 bases lying between them. This chain's CDR3 is CASSYAGDREQYF. Here the CDR3 DNA reads TGTGCCAGCAGTTACGCCGGGGACCGCGAGCAGTACTTC.

This clone was seen a handful of times. V and J are TRBV19 and TRBJ1-2; 7 nucleotides align to TRBD1. The CDR3 loop spans 14 amino acids. The germline V gene encodes CDR1 LNHDA and CDR2 SQIVND (reference sequence). Germline trimming cut 5 bases from V and 6 bases from J; bases unmatched to any gene: 9. DNA for the CDR3: TGTGCCAGTAGTTTCCTGGGACAGTCTAATGGCTACACCTTC. Translated: CASSFLGQSNGYTF.

The table lists this clone with a few counts. The genes are TRBV11-2 and TRBJ1-2, with 8 bases aligning to TRBD1. CDR1 is SGHAT and CDR2 is FQNNGV in the germline V gene. This CDR3 comprises 15 residues. J lost 2 bases, V lost 5 bases, and 7 bases had no gene match. CDR3 nucleotides: TGTGCCAGCAGCGCGATGACAGGGGAAAACTATGGCTACACCTTC. Protein sequence: CASSAMTGENYGYTF.

The chain uses TRBV27 and TRBJ2-5; D may be TRBD2 (6 bases). Looked up from germline, CDR1 is MNHEY and CDR2 is SMNVEV (reference sequence). The ends were cut back, 3 bases at V and 2 bases at J, with 13 bases in the middle. The CDR3 is 15 amino acids. CDR3 region: CASSLAGSWQETQYF. CDR3 nucleotide sequence: TGTGCCAGCAGTTTGGCGGGGAGTTGGCAAGAGACCCAGTACTTC.

The CDR3 spells CSVAGHNSYEQYF. The CDR3 DNA follows: TGCAGCGTCGCGGGACATAACTCCTACGAGCAGTACTTC. The rearrangement links TRBV29-1 to TRBJ2-7; TRBD1 or TRBD2 may be the D gene (6 bases each). The germline V and J ends were trimmed by 6 bases and 0 bases, with 12 bases remaining between them. The length of the CDR3 is 13 residues. The V gene's germline CDR1 is SQVTM and CDR2 ANQGSEA.

This chain connects TRBV7-9 to TRBJ1-2, with D maybe TRBD1 (5 bases). The CDR3 is made up of 15 amino acids. Germline CDR1 and CDR2: SEHNR and FQNEAQ (reference sequence). V was cut by 6 bases and J by 0 bases, with 14 bases left in between. The CDR3 DNA follows: TGTGCCAGCAGACAGCGGGACGGTACTAACTATGGCTACACCTTC. Protein product: CASRQRDGTNYGYTF.

The gene calls are TRBV29-1 and TRBJ2-1, with TRBD2 matching over 8 bases. The V gene end was trimmed by 4 bases and the J gene end by 9 bases; junction bases not matched to a gene: 5. Per the germline V gene, CDR1 is SQVTM and CDR2 is ANQGSEA. CDR3 length: 12 residues. CDR3 residues: CSVVPAGVEQFF. In nucleotides, the CDR3 is TGCAGCGTTGTCCCAGCGGGGGTTGAGCAGTTCTTC.

The rearrangement uses TRBV6-5 and TRBJ1-1; D remains unclear. V was shortened by 6 bases and J by 10 bases, with 12 bases between the two germline ends. The CDR3 is 11 amino acids. Germline-derived CDR1 and CDR2 are MNHEY and SVGAGI. The CDR3 DNA reads as TGTGCCAGCAGCAACCGGGGTGGAGCTTTCTTT. Translating gives CASSNRGGAFF.

This rearrangement joins TRBV21-1 to TRBJ2-5; the D call in the table, TRBD1, was not verified against the DNA. TRBV21-1 corresponds to a pseudogene. This CDR3 has 13 residues. DNA of the CDR3: TGTGCCAGTATCAGGACAGTGGGAGAGACCCAGTACTTC. As protein: CASIRTVGETQYF.

The V gene is TRBV2, the J gene TRBJ2-1, with D possibly being TRBD2 (5 bases). Germline CDR1 reads SNHLY; CDR2 reads FYNNEI. V was clipped by 9 bases and J by 2 bases, with 17 bases between them. This CDR3 region has 15 residues. The CDR3 sequence: CASQEEVRTYNEQFF. The DNA for the CDR3 is TGTGCCAGTCAAGAGGAGGTTAGAACCTACAATGAGCAGTTCTTC.